What follows are 10 T cell receptor beta chains derived from one specimen sequenced in a study of neurological immune-mediated disorders. Using its own MiXCR run on the 5' RACE reads, TCRdb lists one record per CDR3 protein. The sample holds 49,000 or so distinct CDR3 sequences; roughly 15% are singletons and the top ten take more than 3.5%. Sample: PBMCs. The receptors here all came from a man aged 60 to 75 in good health.

This clonotype was detected a few times. The chain is built from TRBV18 and TRBJ2-7; 8 nucleotides align to TRBD2. V shed 3 bases and J 6 bases; nucleotides not matched to a gene: 1. This CDR3 comprises 12 residues. Germline lookup yields CDR1 KGHSH and CDR2 LQKENI. The CDR3, as DNA: TGTGCCAGCTCACCCGGGGGGGGCGAGCAGTACTTC. Protein sequence: CASSPGGGEQYF. Based on the CDR3 plus reference TRBV18 and TRBJ2-7, the full variable domain is NAGVMQNPRHLVRRRGQEARLRCSPMKGHSHVYWYRQLPEEGLKFMVYLQKENIIDESGMPKERFSAEFPKEGPSILRIQQVVRGDSAAYFCASSPGGGEQYFGPGTRLTVT.

This clonotype was seen ten or more times. V usage is TRBV7-9 and J usage is TRBJ2-3, with TRBD1 as a possible D gene (5 bases). This CDR3 comprises 14 residues. Germline V lookup: CDR1 SEHNR, CDR2 FQNEAQ (reference sequence). Trimming cost V 1 base and J 4 bases, with 9 bases left between them. CDR3 in DNA: TGTGCCAGCAGCTTAGGCGGCAGGGCAGATACGCAGTATTTT. Translating it yields CASSLGGRADTQYF.

This clonotype was detected many times. This sequence joins TRBV28 and TRBJ2-3; weak D call: TRBD2 (6 bases). Between the trimmed V and J ends, which lost 2 bases and 6 bases, there was a span of 12 bases. The CDR3 has 14 residues. Germline V gives CDR1 MDHEN, CDR2 SYDVKM. For the CDR3, the DNA is TGTGCCAGCAGTTTAGCGGGAAGACCTGATACGCAGTATTTT. It encodes CASSLAGRPDTQYF.

There are many counts of this clonotype. The V and J genes are TRBV5-1 and TRBJ1-1, with a tentative D call TRBD1 (6 bases). Trimming left V 0 bases short and J 0 bases short, with 9 bases between. CDR1 is SGHRS and CDR2 is YFSETQ in the germline V gene. This CDR3 spans 15 amino acids. CDR3 in DNA: TGCGCCAGCAGCTTGGACGGGGACATGAACACTGAAGCTTTCTTT. Translation: CASSLDGDMNTEAFF.

The sample holds many counts of this clonotype. The rearrangement joins TRBV28 to TRBJ2-4; D ambiguous. This CDR3 region has 15 residues. V was shortened by 3 bases and J by 0 bases, with 9 bases between the two germline ends. Germline V CDR1 and CDR2: MDHEN, SYDVKM. Here the CDR3 reads CASSLSILAKNIQYF. CDR3 bases: TGTGCCAGCAGTTTGTCGATACTAGCCAAAAACATTCAGTACTTC.

In its sample, this clonotype was seen many times. The CDR3 sequence is CASGRSSGNTIYF. Here the CDR3 DNA reads TGTGCCAGCGGACGCAGCTCTGGAAACACCATATATTTT. The chain has TRBV10-3 and TRBJ1-3; D is ambiguous. V lost 10 bases and J 0 bases, leaving 10 bases between the germline ends. The germline CDR1 and CDR2 sequences are ENHRY and SYGVKD. The CDR3 length is 13 residues.

The chain joins TRBV7-8 to TRBJ2-2; 7 positions agree with TRBD1. Germline V gene data show CDR1 as SGHVS and CDR2 as FQNEAQ. The ends lost 2 bases at V and 1 base at J; junction bases unmatched: 7. This CDR3 region has 17 residues. DNA of the CDR3: TGTGCCAGCAGCTTACGGGACAGCACAAGGAACACCGGGGAGCTGTTTTTT. Protein: CASSLRDSTRNTGELFF. Drawing the rest from reference TRBV7-8 and TRBJ2-2, the complete variable domain is GAGVSQSPRYKVAKRGQDVALRCDPISGHVSLFWYQQALGQGPEFLTYFQNEAQLDKSGLPSDRFFAERPEGSVSTLKIQRTQQEDSAVYLCASSLRDSTRNTGELFFGEGSRLTVL.

This clonotype was detected many times. The chain couples TRBV10-3 to TRBJ2-1; D gene unclear. The CDR3 is 13 residues long. Trimming took off 6 bases at V and 4 bases at J, with 10 bases between the two ends. Germline lookup yields CDR1 ENHRY and CDR2 SYGVKD. CDR3 residues: CAISRDRYNEQFF. Here the CDR3 DNA reads TGTGCCATCAGCCGCGACCGATACAATGAGCAGTTCTTC.

This clonotype came up many times. The chain couples TRBV7-3 to TRBJ1-2; 7 bases fit TRBD1. The CDR3 contains 14 residues. The germline V gene has CDR1 SGHTA and CDR2 FQGTGA. The V and J ends lost 0 bases and 7 bases, in that order; junction bases with no gene match: 5. DNA of the CDR3: TGTGCCAGCAGCTTAACTCGCCAGGGGGGTGGCTACACCTTC. Translating gives CASSLTRQGGGYTF.

This clonotype was seen repeatedly, ten times or more. The V and J genes are TRBV3-1 and TRBJ2-3; tentatively, D is TRBD2 (5 bases). The germline V gene has CDR1 LGHDT and CDR2 YNNKEL (reference sequence). The CDR3 has 16 residues. Trimming took off 1 base at V and 3 bases at J, with 14 bases between the two ends. DNA of the CDR3: TGTGCCAGCAGCCAAGGGAGGAGGCCGGGGACAGATACGCAGTATTTT. It is translated as CASSQGRRPGTDTQYF.